This T cell receptor (beta chain) was found in a study of cytomegalovirus exposure and HLA in healthy donors (dated by TCRdb to about 2017). Broadly, across the study: An earlier analysis of about 560 of the donors reported 250 to 300 Gb of sequence data and roughly 120 million unique TCR beta sequences obtained from some 170 million T cells. Rather than drawing on any new phenotypic data, the later analysis identified candidate immune exposures from TCR beta sequences and the way those sequences occurred across donors. Every discovery cohort repertoire had been produced on one sequencing platform. HLA typing covered class I and class II loci at four-digit resolution. The number of typed donors differed by locus: about 620-640 for A, B, C, DRB1 and DQB1; roughly 510 for DQA1; approximately 610 for DPA1; and about 450 for DPB1. The study combined high-throughput TCR immunosequencing, statistical association of individual TCRs with disease status, and machine learning to predict cytomegalovirus infection status. A later genetic analysis took genome-wide SNP genotypes for about 65% of the 666 donors and used that subset as a discovery cohort. In a later analysis, previously published TCR beta repertoires from 550 to 750 donors were re-analyzed and high-resolution HLA genotyping was added so that TCR occurrence patterns could be studied. Of the roughly 400 genotyped donors, roughly 85% fell in the genetic ancestry cluster associated with self-reported Caucasian donors. An early release covering roughly 600 HLA-typed donors comprised about 290 gigabases of sequencing data and around 80 million unique TCR sequences. The aim of the study was to test whether cataloging public T cell receptors could identify signatures of past pathogen exposure. On average, roughly 250,000 unique TCR beta nucleotide sequences were sequenced per donor among some 420 genotyped donors of the cohort, with roughly 18% of those sequences being non-productive. Roughly five DR-DQ haplotypes were handled as single units for association and clustering because linkage in the cohort was strong. An earlier analysis of several hundred of the donors used high-throughput TCR beta sequencing to judge whether each TCR beta V gene segment behaved as functional or pseudogenic. A separate validation cohort of roughly 120 different subjects was used in addition to the approximately 670-subject first cohort. The study profiled the T cell repertoires of approximately 700 subjects by immunosequencing and related them to cytomegalovirus serostatus. Donor age, sex, ethnicity and CMV serostatus were collected together with the repertoire data. The research as a whole found: In a later analysis, the rate of TCR association differed among HLA loci, with DRB1 alleles having the most associated TCRs and HLA-C alleles having the fewest. The authors suggested that the approach could potentially be extended to other disease states and immunological phenotypes. The cohort was sequenced for TCR beta chains only, and without alpha or paired-chain data the features that could be detected were limited. Most TCR sequences were seen in very few donors, while some public TCRs were found in many individuals. In a later genetic analysis, fewer N-insertions in productive TCRs were reported among donors in an Asian-associated ancestry cluster than the roughly 640-donor mean. When HLA alleles, especially DR and DQ, strongly co-occurred, TCR associations were difficult to assign to individual alleles. A later genetic analysis associated a missense DCLRE1C variant with V-gene and J-gene trimming of TCR beta chains, and an independent cohort replicated the association. The presence/absence analyses assumed that sequencing depth was roughly uniform across donors, and that assumption may not be true. Correlated functional status among segregating V segments might reflect linkage disequilibrium, but an unknown experimental factor could not be ruled out. A few of the identified cytomegalovirus-associated TCR beta chains were confirmed in vitro to be specific for cytomegalovirus antigens. A later analysis found that most CMV-associated TCR beta chains appeared HLA-restricted, with HLA associations seemingly driven largely by CMV exposure. According to a later analysis, parvovirus B19, influenza, CMV and Epstein-Barr virus appeared linked to several top co-occurrence clusters. At a false discovery rate of 0.05, a later analysis linked 16,951 TCR beta sequences to specific HLA alleles. Because counts were too low, approximately 15 rarely observed V segments, including chromosome 9 orphons, were excluded from the earlier analysis of some 540 of the donors. Immune exposure information for the cohort was limited to CMV serostatus. The study listed approximately 150 TCR beta chains as associated with cytomegalovirus. Because HLA typing was unavailable for some donors at each locus, only the typed subset was used in association tests. Compared with equally common non-associated chains, HLA-associated TCR beta chains in a later analysis were more clonally expanded and had lower generation probabilities. A cluster of highly shared sequence variants was judged likely to be a technical artifact of the sequencing pipeline. A further reported finding was that TCR beta sequences accurately predicted the HLA-A and HLA-B alleles for most subjects in the first cohort. Cytomegalovirus status was reported to be diagnosed by the classifier with high specificity and sensitivity in both the original and validation cohorts. An earlier analysis of approximately 570 of the donors showed that most TCR beta V segments appeared in productive rearrangements either about 90% or about 30% of the time, which broadly matched IMGT annotations.

The library was generated by the immunoSEQ multiplex PCR assay. For the multiplex PCR, a mixture combining 60 forward primers for TCR Vbeta segments and 13 reverse primers for TCR Jbeta segments was used. The CDR3 region of rearranged TCR beta genes was amplified from genomic DNA with a multiplex PCR assay. The amplified TCR beta libraries were sequenced on the Illumina HiSeq System as 87-base-pair reads. The authors' pipeline ran thus. A later analysis counted about 82 million unique TCR beta chains across the 700 or so repertoires, and about 10 million of these chains were shared by at least two donors. Raw reads were error-corrected and collapsed into unique sequences by a nearest-neighbor algorithm in which closely related sequences were merged to remove PCR and sequencing errors. CDR3 sequences were aligned to IMGT reference sequences to assign V, D and J gene segments. For a sequence to be retained, at least a six-nucleotide match to both a V gene segment and a J gene segment was required. A rearrangement was called productive if the CDR3 had no stop codons and remained in frame with V and J, and every other rearrangement was called non-productive. Following IMGT convention, CDR3 was defined as the stretch from the second conserved V-encoded cysteine to the conserved J-encoded phenylalanine. Sequences without an unambiguous match to a single V gene segment were excluded from the earlier analysis of 450 to 650 of the donors. An earlier analysis of some 500 of the donors classified V segments as functional when productive rearrangements were above 56.7% and as segregating when the standard deviation between donors was above 5%. A statistical classification framework was built to diagnose cytomegalovirus status from the catalog of TCR beta chain sequences. A later analysis assigned V and J genes by comparing TCR nucleotide sequences with IMGT/GENE-DB human TR gene sequences. The TCRdist pipeline was used in a later analysis to assign CDR3 sequences and most-parsimonious VDJ recombination scenarios. A later analysis defined each TCR beta chain by its CDR3 amino acid sequence plus V-gene family, and excluded reads lacking a unique V-gene family. To address suspected cross-contamination and a sequencing artifact, a later analysis removed over 500 highly shared, low-generation-probability nucleotide sequences. For each public chain, a later analysis derived a clonal expansion index from normalized ranks of inferred template counts within each repertoire. Generation probabilities in a later analysis came from a VDJ recombination model fitted to out-of-frame rearrangements, and those results were checked against IGoR. In a later analysis, TCR-TCR, TCR-HLA and TCR-CMV co-occurrence was scored with hypergeometric tests, and a repertoire-size bias correction was applied to TCR pairs. In a later analysis, false discovery rates were estimated by permuting HLA or CMV assignments 20 times. A later analysis grouped co-occurring TCRs with DBSCAN, adding TCRdist sequence similarity when clustering within HLA-allele-positive subsets. Repertoires with fewer than 30,000 or more than 120,000 public chains, plus five repertoires with anomalous nucleotide sharing, were excluded from co-occurrence clustering. TCRdb took this table from immuneACCESS and kept in-frame rearrangements with V and J called. Such tables lack part of the clones; where checked against another copy, unresolved V genes explain under half of the gap, and the rest is unexplained. Clone size and the V and J calls come from that table; the DNA yielded D and trimming. For this sample the table gives about 130,000 clones, of which 70% to 80% were detected only once. In total, the top ten clones hold around 2.2% of the sample.

Comment on this clone: Its target antigen remains unknown. Base-call qualities are not available, and no considerably larger clone is one nucleotide away.

The cohort consisted of 666 healthy bone marrow donors. Cohort members were all nominally healthy when sampled, although unrecorded immune exposures were likely present. The donor tested CMV seronegative, placing the donor among the 350 or so seronegative members of the cohort. Every donor gave a peripheral blood sample, and the peripheral blood mononuclear cells from that sample were used for TCR beta sequencing. Genomic DNA extraction from the blood cell samples was performed with the Qiagen DNeasy Blood Extraction Kit. This TCR came from a man aged 25 to 40 in good health and CMV-seronegative. Sequencing was performed on PBMCs.

The nucleotide sequence reads TGTGCCAGCAGTTACCTCACTAGCGGGAGGGTCAATGAGCAGTTCTTC. The encoded protein is CASSYLTSGRVNEQFF. The sequence is built from TRBV6-5 and TRBJ2-1, with 13 junctional bases fitting TRBD2. Sequences MNHEY (CDR1) and SVGAGI (CDR2) are obtained from the germline V gene. Its CDR3 holds 16 amino acids, cysteine through phenylalanine. The entry retains the CDR3 DNA only, 48 bases that are in frame from base 1. The junction shows trimming of 2 bases on V and 6 bases on J, and the gene matches do not reach 4 bases of it.